What follows are 18 T cell receptor beta chains derived from one specimen sequenced in a study of T cell responses to AZD1222 COVID-19 vaccine. Using immunoSEQ multiplex PCR, the repertoire was profiled, and TCRdb retains in-frame clones only, with some absent. In the table there are 130,000 to 150,000 clones, approximately 89% of which are singletons. The sequenced sample was peripheral blood, obtained on day 0 of AZD1222 vaccination. The origin of the receptors is an adult in good health.

The chain links TRBV7-2 to TRBJ1-1; no reliable D call. Germline lookup yields CDR1 SGHTA and CDR2 FQGNSA. The CDR3 length is 14 residues. V lost 7 bases to trimming and J lost 1 base, with 13 bases between them. The CDR3 spells CASTHLGKNTEAFF. DNA for the CDR3: TGTGCCAGCACCCACCTCGGGAAGAACACTGAAGCTTTCTTT.

The chain couples TRBV5-1 to TRBJ2-3; D might be TRBD1 (5 bases). The germline gives CDR1 SGHRS, CDR2 YFSETQ. Trimming removed 0 bases from V and 3 bases from J, with 11 bases in between. This CDR3 spans 15 amino acids. Here the CDR3 DNA reads TGCGCCAGCAGCTTGGAAGGGGCCCGGACAGATACGCAGTATTTT. It is translated as CASSLEGARTDTQYF.

A note on this clone: The sample carries other DNA sequences with the same CDR3. The gene calls are TRBV30 and TRBJ1-1, with unresolved D. Trimming took off 4 bases at V and 2 bases at J, with 5 bases between the two ends. Germline V gene sequence: CDR1 GTSNPN, CDR2 SVGIG (reference sequence). This CDR3 contains 11 residues. In DNA, the CDR3 is TGTGCCTGGATCCGCAACACTGAAGCTTTCTTT. This sequence encodes CAWIRNTEAFF.

CDR3 DNA sequence: TGTGCCAGCAGCGCCGGCTTAGCCCTCTCTGGAAACACCATATATTTT. This sequence encodes CASSAGLALSGNTIYF. V and J are TRBV9 and TRBJ1-3, with D unresolved. This CDR3 is 16 amino acids long. Per germline, CDR1 SGDLS and CDR2 YYNGEE. V was shortened by 3 bases and J by 0 bases, with 13 bases between the two germline ends.

The V call is TRBV10-3, the J call TRBJ1-2; weak D call: TRBD1 (5 bases). Germline V gene data show CDR1 as ENHRY and CDR2 as SYGVKD. This CDR3 comprises 15 residues. V was shortened by 5 bases and J by 3 bases, with 16 bases between the two germline ends. The CDR3 DNA sequence: TGTGCCATCAGTAGAACATCCGGGACGGACTATGGCTACACCTTC. Protein sequence: CAISRTSGTDYGYTF.

J is TRBJ2-3 and V is TRBV27; D is unclear. Trimming pared 2 bases from V and 2 bases from J, leaving 11 bases between. CDR3 length: 15 amino acids. Germline V gene sequence: CDR1 MNHEY, CDR2 SMNVEV (reference sequence). The CDR3 loop reads CASSLGVMSTDTQYF. The CDR3 DNA reads TGTGCCAGCAGTTTAGGGGTAATGTCCACAGATACGCAGTATTTT.

The rearrangement uses TRBV5-4 and TRBJ2-5, with 8 bases fitting TRBD1. The germline V gene encodes CDR1 SGHNT and CDR2 YYREEE (reference sequence). With 3 bases clipped from V and 4 bases from J, the junction kept 5 bases outside the gene matches. This CDR3 is 14 amino acids long. The chain's CDR3 is CASSSQGAAETQYF. In nucleotides, the CDR3 is TGTGCCAGCAGCTCTCAGGGGGCAGCAGAGACCCAGTACTTC.

The chain recombines TRBV18 with TRBJ2-7, with a weak D call TRBD1 (5 bases). CDR3 length: 15 residues. The germline V gene encodes CDR1 KGHSH and CDR2 LQKENI. The ends were cut back, 3 bases at V and 0 bases at J, with 12 bases in the middle. DNA of the CDR3: TGTGCCAGCTCACCCGACAGTGCTGCCTCCTACGAGCAGTACTTC. It yields the protein CASSPDSAASYEQYF.

This rearrangement joins TRBV18 to TRBJ2-7; 11 bases line up with TRBD1. Looked up from germline, CDR1 is KGHSH and CDR2 is LQKENI. V gave up 0 bases and J gave up 3 bases; unmatched junction bases: 1. The CDR3 consists of 15 residues. DNA for the CDR3: TGTGCCAGCTCACCACCGGGACAGGGGGTCTACGAGCAGTACTTC. Amino acids: CASSPPGQGVYEQYF.

This sequence joins TRBV6-5 and TRBJ2-1; 7 nucleotides match TRBD2. CDR3 length equals 15 residues. V was pared by 4 bases and J by 5 bases, with 8 bases of the junction left unmatched. Germline V CDR1 and CDR2: MNHEY, SVGAGI. The CDR3 DNA sequence: TGTGCCAGCAGTTCCCCTGGGCGGGGGAACAATGAGCAGTTCTTC. Its translation is CASSSPGRGNNEQFF.

The rearrangement joins TRBV14 to TRBJ2-7; D perhaps matches TRBD1 (5 bases). CDR3 length equals 14 residues. Trimming removed 4 bases from V and 3 bases from J, with 13 bases in between. Germline V gives CDR1 SGHDN, CDR2 FVKESK. The DNA of the CDR3 is TGTGCCAGCAGCCGAAGGGGTGTCCACTACGAGCAGTACTTC. Amino acid sequence: CASSRRGVHYEQYF.

This chain connects TRBV28 to TRBJ1-5; D gene ambiguous. CDR3 length: 13 amino acids. V was trimmed by 6 bases and J by 0 bases, leaving 6 bases between them. Germline CDR1 reads MDHEN; CDR2 reads SYDVKM. This chain's CDR3 is CASRVNSNQPQHF. The CDR3 DNA reads as TGTGCCAGCAGAGTTAATAGCAATCAGCCCCAGCATTTT.

This rearrangement joins TRBV5-1 to TRBJ1-1; D is ambiguous. The CDR3 covers 15 residues. V was shortened by 0 bases and J by 4 bases, with 13 bases between the two germline ends. The germline gives CDR1 SGHRS, CDR2 YFSETQ. The CDR3 protein is CASSLAWGRSTEAFF. CDR3 DNA sequence: TGCGCCAGCAGCTTGGCGTGGGGTAGGAGCACTGAAGCTTTCTTT.

V and J are TRBV5-1 and TRBJ1-1, with a weak D call TRBD1 (5 bases). V was trimmed by 5 bases and J by 1 base, leaving 15 bases between them. Germline V lookup: CDR1 SGHRS, CDR2 YFSETQ. The CDR3 spans 15 residues. This CDR3 reads CASSLAGLKNTEAFF. CDR3 in DNA: TGCGCCAGCAGTCTCGCAGGGTTAAAGAACACTGAAGCTTTCTTT.

This clone was counted once. CDR3 nucleotide sequence: TGCGCCAGCAGCTTGGAACCCGAGGCCCGTGGCTACACCTTC. Its translation is CASSLEPEARGYTF. The V and J genes are TRBV5-1 and TRBJ1-2; no reliable D call. Germline values: CDR1 SGHRS, CDR2 YFSETQ. The CDR3 contains 14 residues. The germline V and J ends were trimmed by 0 bases and 7 bases, with 13 bases remaining between them.

This clone was counted once. The CDR3 sequence is CASRPGTGGSPLHF. DNA for the CDR3: TGTGCCAGCAGACCCGGGACAGGGGGATCACCCCTCCACTTT. The rearrangement joins TRBV3-1 (or the pseudogene TRBV3-2) to TRBJ1-6; 11 bases line up with TRBD1. Looked up from germline, CDR1 is LGHDT and CDR2 is YNNKEL (reference sequence). Germline trimming cut 6 bases from V and 10 bases from J; bases unmatched to any gene: 5. The CDR3 is 14 residues long.

This clone was detected only a few times. The V call is TRBV5-1, the J call TRBJ1-2, with D perhaps TRBD1 (6 bases). Germline V CDR1 and CDR2: SGHRS, YFSETQ. V was clipped by 0 bases and J by 5 bases, with 29 bases between them. The CDR3 is 20 amino acids. CDR3 bases: TGCGCCAGCAGCTTGGCCCAACCCAGGGGACCTAAGGGCTTACTATATGGCTACACCTTC. Its protein product is CASSLAQPRGPKGLLYGYTF.

The CDR3 DNA reads as TGTGCCAGCAGTGTAGGGACATACTTAAACTACGAGCAGTACTTC. This gives the protein CASSVGTYLNYEQYF. This chain joins TRBV2 and TRBJ2-7; D is possibly TRBD1 (6 bases). The CDR3 is 15 amino acids. Germline V gene sequence: CDR1 SNHLY, CDR2 FYNNEI. V was cut by 4 bases and J by 3 bases, with 16 bases left in between.